A selection of T cell receptor beta chains follows, all from one sample in a study of blood T cell repertoires in COVID-19. Assay used: immunoSEQ multiplex PCR; TCRdb lists only in-frame clones, some missing. Of over 300,000 clones in the sample, 88% are singletons; the top ten hold around 0.95%. Sequencing used PBMCs or T cells enriched from blood (not recorded which). Receptors were obtained from a young woman with acute COVID-19. Each CDR3 is given with its conserved first and last residue. D genes are given only for firm matches. Clone size is shown for a subset of rows, as once, few, many or a class of expanded clone.

.	TRBD2	TRBV19	TRBJ2-1	CASSMAGGFSEQFF	TGTGCCAGTAGTATGGCGGGGGGATTTAGTGAGCAGTTCTTC
.	.	TRBV12-3/TRBV12-4	TRBJ2-1	CASSTYNEQFF	TGTGCCAGCAGCACCTACAATGAGCAGTTCTTC
.	TRBD2	TRBV5-1	TRBJ2-3	CASSLGTSGGPTQYF	TGCGCCAGCAGCTTGGGGACTAGCGGGGGGCCCACGCAGTATTTT
.	.	TRBV2	TRBJ1-5	CASSEIGGRGNQPQHF	TGTGCCAGCAGTGAGATTGGAGGAAGAGGCAATCAGCCCCAGCATTTT
.	TRBD1	TRBV5-6	TRBJ2-2	CASSPGTGGRNTGELFF	TGTGCCAGCAGCCCGGGGACAGGGGGGAGGAACACCGGGGAGCTGTTTTTT
few	.	TRBV2	TRBJ1-5	CASRGIRDTVLPNQPQHF	TGTGCCAGCAGGGGAATCCGGGACACCGTACTCCCCAATCAGCCCCAGCATTTT
.	.	TRBV3-1/TRBV3-2	TRBJ1-4	CASSQGGGTSGGKLFF	TGTGCCAGCAGCCAAGGGGGGGGGACGTCTGGTGGAAAACTGTTTTTT
.	.	TRBV9	TRBJ2-2	CASSVDPPGSSSGELFF	TGTGCCAGCAGCGTAGATCCTCCGGGGAGCTCCAGCGGGGAGCTGTTTTTT
.	.	TRBV29-1	TRBJ1-6	CSVGHGRNSPLHF	TGCAGCGTTGGGCACGGGAGAAATTCACCCCTCCACTTT
.	.	TRBV25-1	TRBJ2-1	CASSGTNPGLRNLNEQFF	TGTGCCAGCAGCGGAACTAATCCGGGACTCCGCAACCTCAATGAGCAGTTCTTC
.	TRBD1	TRBV6-2/TRBV6-3	TRBJ1-5	CASSSLRDRDQPQHF	TGTGCCAGCAGCTCTCTCCGGGACAGGGACCAGCCCCAGCATTTT
.	.	TRBV6-5	TRBJ1-1	CASTRGVGSNTEAFF	TGTGCCAGCACCCGGGGAGTCGGGTCGAACACTGAAGCTTTCTTT
.	.	TRBV27	TRBJ2-3	CASSPVGRTDTQYF	TGTGCCAGCAGTCCCGTGGGCCGCACAGATACGCAGTATTTT
.	TRBD1	TRBV7-3	TRBJ1-1	CASSSTGGPNTEAFF	TGTGCCAGCAGCTCGACAGGGGGCCCAAACACTGAAGCTTTCTTT
.	TRBD1	TRBV5-1	TRBJ1-4	CASSLGAQGNEKLFF	TGCGCCAGCAGCTTGGGCGCACAGGGGAATGAAAAACTGTTTTTT
.	TRBD1	TRBV19	TRBJ1-5	CASSPTTGENQPQHF	TGTGCCAGTAGTCCCACGACAGGGGAGAATCAGCCCCAGCATTTT
.	TRBD2	TRBV27	TRBJ2-7	CASGLTGTSGLYEQYF	TGTGCCAGCGGCCTAACCGGGACTAGCGGGCTCTACGAGCAGTACTTC
.	.	TRBV3-1/TRBV3-2	TRBJ1-6	CASSLKTAYNSPLHF	TGTGCCAGCAGCCTCAAGACAGCATATAATTCACCCCTCCACTTT
.	TRBD1	TRBV5-5	TRBJ2-1	CASSSGTGGYNEQFF	TGTGCCAGCAGTTCCGGGACAGGGGGGTACAATGAGCAGTTCTTC
.	TRBD1	TRBV2	TRBJ1-2	CATQTGGSGYTF	TGTGCCACCCAGACAGGGGGAAGTGGCTACACCTTC
.	.	TRBV5-1	TRBJ1-6	CASSLAQKNNSPLHF	TGCGCCAGCAGCTTGGCTCAGAAAAATAATTCACCCCTCCACTTT
.	.	TRBV5-1	TRBJ2-7	CASSLEQPLWDEQYF	TGCGCCAGCAGCTTGGAACAGCCCCTGTGGGACGAGCAGTACTTC
.	TRBD2	TRBV18	TRBJ2-1	CASSPGLAPNEQFF	TGTGCCAGCTCACCGGGACTAGCACCCAATGAGCAGTTCTTC
.	TRBD1	TRBV24-1	TRBJ1-2	CATSDPGQVYGYTF	TGTGCCACCAGTGACCCGGGACAGGTCTATGGCTACACCTTC
.	TRBD2	TRBV27	TRBJ2-7	CASSIQSTSGSYEQYF	TGTGCCAGCAGCATTCAATCGACTAGCGGATCCTACGAGCAGTACTTC
.	.	TRBV7-2	TRBJ1-1	CASSLRGQNTEAFF	TGTGCCAGCAGCTTACGGGGACAGAACACTGAAGCTTTCTTT
.	.	TRBV27	TRBJ1-2	CASSLAAGDYGYTF	TGTGCCAGCAGTTTGGCCGCGGGGGACTATGGCTACACCTTC
.	TRBD1	TRBV5-1	TRBJ2-7	CASSLAPDRAPYEQYF	TGCGCCAGCAGCTTGGCCCCGGACAGGGCGCCCTACGAGCAGTACTTC
.	TRBD2	TRBV11-3	TRBJ2-1	CASSLSGGAWNEQFF	TGTGCCAGCAGCCTTAGCGGGGGGGCCTGGAATGAGCAGTTCTTC
.	.	TRBV28	TRBJ2-5	CASSLARVSETQYF	TGTGCCAGCAGTTTAGCCAGGGTGAGCGAGACCCAGTACTTC
few	.	TRBV5-1	TRBJ2-3	CASRALGAGASTDTQYF	TGCGCCAGCAGGGCTCTGGGGGCGGGGGCGAGCACAGATACGCAGTATTTT
.	.	TRBV3-1/TRBV3-2	TRBJ2-2	CASSQEARGAPNTGELFF	TGTGCCAGCAGCCAAGAGGCCCGGGGGGCCCCGAACACCGGGGAGCTGTTTTTT
.	.	TRBV19	TRBJ1-1	CASKTGGNTEAFF	TGTGCCAGTAAGACGGGGGGTAACACTGAAGCTTTCTTT
.	TRBD2	TRBV6-5	TRBJ2-1	CASSYASGGNNEQFF	TGTGCCAGCAGTTACGCTAGCGGGGGGAACAATGAGCAGTTCTTC
.	TRBD1	TRBV5-1	TRBJ2-7	CASSRGPPGQGWVPYEQYF	TGCGCCAGCAGCCGAGGGCCCCCGGGACAGGGTTGGGTTCCCTACGAGCAGTACTTC
.	TRBD1	TRBV10-1	TRBJ2-6	CASSEDRVDGANVLTF	TGCGCCAGCAGTGAGGACAGGGTTGATGGGGCCAACGTCCTGACTTTC
.	.	TRBV7-3	TRBJ2-1	CASSLTGGRHEQFF	TGTGCCAGCAGCTTAACGGGAGGCCGACATGAGCAGTTCTTC
once	.	TRBV28	TRBJ1-5	CASSFSGAQPQHF	TGTGCCAGCAGTTTTTCTGGGGCTCAGCCCCAGCATTTT
.	TRBD2	TRBV4-1	TRBJ2-3	CASSRLIAGSTDTQYF	TGCGCCAGCAGCCGGCTCATAGCGGGGAGCACAGATACGCAGTATTTT
once	.	TRBV12-3/TRBV12-4	TRBJ2-5	CASSLWGEETQYF	TGTGCCAGCAGTTTGTGGGGGGAAGAGACCCAGTACTTC
.	TRBD2	TRBV4-1	TRBJ2-2	CASSQETSGGSDTGELFF	TGCGCCAGCAGCCAGGAAACTAGCGGGGGTTCCGACACCGGGGAGCTGTTTTTT
.	.	TRBV6-5	TRBJ2-7	CASSGGSYEQYF	TGTGCCAGCAGCGGTGGGAGCTACGAGCAGTACTTC
.	.	TRBV7-9	TRBJ1-1	CASSLVSRVTEAFF	TGTGCCAGCAGCTTAGTTAGCAGGGTCACTGAAGCTTTCTTT
once	TRBD1	TRBV27	TRBJ1-3	CASSQDRGPGNTIYF	TGTGCCAGCAGCCAGGACAGGGGGCCTGGAAACACCATATATTTT
.	.	TRBV20-1	TRBJ1-6	CSASFLTGNSPLHF	TGCAGTGCTAGTTTTCTTACAGGGAATTCACCCCTCCACTTT
.	TRBD1	TRBV9	TRBJ2-7	CASSVGDSPYEQYF	TGTGCCAGCAGCGTAGGGGACAGCCCCTACGAGCAGTACTTC
.	TRBD1	TRBV6-9	TRBJ1-4	CASSYSNGQAEKLFF	TGTGCCAGCAGTTATTCTAACGGACAGGCCGAAAAACTGTTTTTT
few	.	TRBV9	TRBJ1-2	CASSEGVGVSGGTF	TGTGCCAGCAGCGAAGGCGTAGGAGTGAGCGGTGGGACCTTC